This TCR beta chain was sequenced during a study of technical replicates of blood from a handful of donors. Sequencing was performed with immunoSEQ multiplex PCR; in TCRdb, only in-frame clones are kept and a portion is missing. The sample lists about 100,000 clones, over 95% occurring once. This CDR3 contains 14 residues. The V gene lost 6 bases and the J gene lost 1 base, with 10 bases spanning the gap. The V gene's germline CDR1 is SNHLY and CDR2 FYNNEI. The V gene is TRBV2, the J gene TRBJ1-3; maybe TRBD1 (6 bases). The clonotype originates from a human donor in good health. Sequenced material: T cells isolated from PBMCs. Written as DNA, the CDR3 is TGTGCCAGCAGCCAGGACAGTTCTGGAAACACCATATATTTT. Translating gives CASSQDSSGNTIYF.